This TCR beta chain was recorded in a study of PD-L1 blockade in urothelial cancer. About the study: Previous chemotherapy exposure amounted to 0 to 3 regimens for patients. There were a median of roughly 140,000 T cells in blood samples. Blood analysis was done at 3 weeks (second dose) and 6 weeks after treatment began. Whole-study results and caveats: Blood clones associated with the tumor expanded more at 3 weeks in durable-benefit patients.

TCRdb's table, derived via immunoSEQ multiplex PCR, lists solely in-frame clones and lacks some. The sample holds around 40,000 clones, approximately 90% seen once. With 0 bases removed from V and 4 bases from J, the gap between germline ends came to 16 bases. Germline V gene lookup returns CDR1 SGHRS and CDR2 YFSETQ. CDR3 size: 16 residues. On this clone: The antigen is undetermined.

The sequences come from PBMCs, collected around atezolizumab (anti-PD-L1) treatment. The rearrangement joins TRBV5-1 to TRBJ1-1, with a weak D call TRBD1 (5 bases). The TCR was taken from a man aged 55-75 years with urothelial cancer. The CDR3: CASSLGAGSGVTEAFF. CDR3 DNA: TGCGCCAGCAGCTTGGGGGCAGGGTCGGGTGTCACTGAAGCTTTCTTT.